The 25 T cell receptor beta chains below were found in one sample sequenced in a study of human T cells and chemical hapten exposure. Time point meaning: patch test 1, 2 weeks after DPC sensitization. Treatment defined: therapeutic diphenylcyclopropenone sensitization with weekly scalp DPC. Using its own MiXCR run on the RACE reads, TCRdb lists one record per CDR3 protein. The profile shows some 79,000 distinct CDR3 sequences, 7.5% to 9.5% of them singletons. Sequences were derived from whole blood, sampled in connection with sensitization to the hapten diphenylcyclopropenone (DPC). The receptors originated from a young woman with alopecia areata. Some clones in this sample may be carry-over from other donors' samples.

This clonotype was seen many times. The chain links TRBV27 to TRBJ2-3, with D hard to call. Germline CDR1 MNHEY, CDR2 SMNVEV (reference sequence). The length of the CDR3 is 17 residues. Trimming removed 0 bases at V and 0 bases at J, with 13 bases between. CDR3 sequence reads: CASSLSYKGDSTDTQYF. The CDR3 DNA reads TGTGCCAGCAGTTTATCGTACAAGGGCGATAGCACAGATACGCAGTATTTT.

This clonotype was found many times. The chain carries TRBV2 and TRBJ2-6; D is unresolved. The germline V gene has CDR1 SNHLY and CDR2 FYNNEI. The CDR3 sequence is 15 residues long. Trimming removed 6 bases at V and 0 bases at J, with 9 bases between. Here the CDR3 DNA reads TGTGCCAGCAGGTGGATACGCTCTGGGGCCAACGTCCTGACTTTC. It specifies CASRWIRSGANVLTF.

This clonotype was picked up many times. This chain uses TRBV12-3 or TRBV12-4 with TRBJ2-5; D gene unclear. With 2 bases removed from V and 2 bases from J, the gap between germline ends came to 9 bases. The CDR3 is 14 residues long. Here the CDR3 reads CASSLTTLQETQYF. CDR3 DNA: TGTGCCAGCAGTTTAACTACTTTACAAGAGACCCAGTACTTC.

This clonotype was counted between two and nine times. This chain connects TRBV5-1 to TRBJ1-5; 9 bases are shared with TRBD1. The CDR3 extends over 15 amino acids. Germline loops: CDR1 SGHRS, CDR2 YFSETQ. The V gene end was trimmed by 2 bases and the J gene end by 6 bases; junction bases not matched to a gene: 6. CDR3 in amino acids: CASSLTGGATQPQHF. The CDR3 DNA is TGCGCCAGCAGCTTAACAGGGGGCGCAACTCAGCCCCAGCATTTT.

The chain has TRBV3-1 and TRBJ1-5; no reliable D call. The CDR3 extends over 14 amino acids. The ends were cut back, 0 bases at V and 7 bases at J, with 10 bases in the middle. The germline CDR1 and CDR2 sequences are LGHDT and YNNKEL (reference sequence). The CDR3 loop is CASSQDLGVQPQHF. As DNA, the CDR3 is TGTGCCAGCAGCCAAGATTTGGGAGTCCAGCCCCAGCATTTT.

The chain recombines TRBV12-3 or TRBV12-4 with TRBJ2-5, with TRBD1 identical over 9 bases. The CDR3 length is 15 residues. Trimming at V came to 7 bases and at J to 5 bases, leaving 11 bases not matched to a gene. DNA for the CDR3: TGTGCCAGCACAAGATCGGGACAGGGATACGAGACCCAGTACTTC. Its protein product is CASTRSGQGYETQYF.

This clonotype was counted at least ten times. The chain joins TRBV20-1 to TRBJ1-2; a weak D match, TRBD1 (6 bases). The CDR3 contains 15 residues. V lost 0 bases, J lost 4 bases, and 15 bases lay in between. The germline V gene has CDR1 DFQATT and CDR2 SNEGSKA (reference sequence). As DNA, the CDR3 is TGCAGTGCTAGAGATCTGGAGGGGGTAACCTATGGCTACACCTTC. This translates into CSARDLEGVTYGYTF.

V is TRBV5-1 and J is TRBJ1-1; no definite D call. This CDR3 spans 12 amino acids. Trimming stripped 2 bases from V and 2 bases from J, with 4 bases between. The V gene's germline CDR1 is SGHRS and CDR2 YFSETQ. The CDR3 bases are TGCGCCAGCAGCTTATTTAACACTGAAGCTTTCTTT. Its protein is CASSLFNTEAFF. Complete variable domain (other parts from reference TRBV5-1 and TRBJ1-1): KAGVTQTPRYLIKTRGQQVTLSCSPISGHRSVSWYQQTPGQGLQFLFEYFSETQRNKGNFPGRFSGRQFSNSRSEMNVSTLELGDSALYLCASSLFNTEAFFGQGTRLTVV.

Worth noting for this clonotype: Being one base from a much bigger clone, this may be a read error. The CDR3 is CANRRRGENTEAFF. CDR3 coding DNA: TGTGCCAACAGAAGAAGGGGGGAAAACACTGAAGCTTTCTTT. V gene TRBV12-3 or TRBV12-4 combines with J gene TRBJ1-1; TRBD1 might be the D (6 bases). V gave up 10 bases and J gave up 2 bases, with 17 bases separating them. The CDR3 has 14 residues.

The CDR3 reads CASSLVGHIYTF. CDR3 coding DNA: TGTGCCAGCAGCTTAGTTGGGCACATCTACACCTTC. V usage is TRBV11-2 and J usage is TRBJ1-2; D not certain. The CDR3 extends over 12 amino acids. V was clipped by 1 base and J by 10 bases, with 10 bases between them. Germline V lookup: CDR1 SGHAT, CDR2 FQNNGV.

This rearrangement joins TRBV29-1 to TRBJ2-3, with TRBD2 matching 7 bases. The germline V gene has CDR1 SQVTM and CDR2 ANQGSEA. The CDR3 covers 14 residues. The V and J ends lost 4 bases and 0 bases, in that order; junction bases with no gene match: 4. In DNA, the CDR3 is TGCAGCGTTGTGGCGGGGGAAAGCACAGATACGCAGTATTTT. Its protein is CSVVAGESTDTQYF.

This clonotype was counted at least ten times. The chain employs TRBV20-1 and TRBJ2-1; D is ambiguous. Trimming removed 2 bases from V and 4 bases from J, with 18 bases in between. The CDR3 extends over 16 amino acids. Per the germline V gene, CDR1 is DFQATT and CDR2 is SNEGSKA (reference sequence). CDR3 sequence: CSARPLDSLRYNEQFF. The CDR3 DNA reads as TGCAGTGCTAGACCCCTCGATTCCTTACGATACAATGAGCAGTTCTTC.

This clonotype has a count of ten or more. V gene TRBV5-1 combines with J gene TRBJ1-1; possibly TRBD1 for D (5 bases). The V gene's germline CDR1 is SGHRS and CDR2 YFSETQ. The CDR3 runs to 14 residues. V lost 1 base and J 3 bases, leaving 10 bases between the germline ends. The DNA for the CDR3 is TGCGCCAGCAGCTTGCCGGGGGTCGACACTGAAGCTTTCTTT. Its translation is CASSLPGVDTEAFF.

This clonotype was detected ten times or more. This chain uses TRBV14 with TRBJ1-1; TRBD1 might be the D (5 bases). The CDR3 totals 13 residues. V shed 0 bases and J shed 11 bases, with 13 bases lying between them. CDR1 and CDR2 from the germline V gene are SGHDN and FVKESK. The CDR3 DNA reads TGTGCCAGCAGCCAAGATCTTCGTGGGGGGGCTTTCTTT. Protein: CASSQDLRGGAFF. The full variable domain, rest sourced from reference TRBV14 and TRBJ1-1, is EAGVTQFPSHSVIEKGQTVTLRCDPISGHDNLYWYRRVMGKEIKFLLHFVKESKQDESGMPNNRFLAERTGGTYSTLKVQPAELEDSGVYFCASSQDLRGGAFFGQGTRLTVV.

This clonotype was counted many times. The rearrangement joins TRBV7-9 to TRBJ1-2; weak D call: TRBD1 (6 bases). The CDR3 is 15 amino acids. Germline CDR1 SEHNR, CDR2 FQNEAQ (reference sequence). V lost 5 bases, J lost 4 bases, and 17 bases lay in between. This chain's CDR3 is CASSRADSDFYGYTF. The CDR3 DNA reads TGTGCCAGCAGCCGAGCGGACAGTGACTTCTATGGCTACACCTTC.

This clonotype was found many times. The rearrangement uses TRBV12-3 or TRBV12-4 and TRBJ2-5; 14 bases match TRBD2. This CDR3 contains 15 residues. V shed 6 bases, J shed 7 bases, and the junction held 7 bases outside the gene matches. CDR3 amino acids: CASRRLAGGRATQYF. CDR3 DNA sequence: TGTGCCAGCAGAAGACTAGCGGGGGGGCGGGCGACCCAGTACTTC.

This clonotype was seen many times. The genes are TRBV29-1 and TRBJ2-3; no definite D call. The ends were cut back, 6 bases at V and 5 bases at J, with 6 bases in the middle. The germline CDR1 and CDR2 sequences are SQVTM and ANQGSEA. The CDR3 runs 10 residues. The DNA of the CDR3 is TGCAGCGTCGATATAGATACGCAGTATTTT. This gives the protein CSVDIDTQYF.

This clonotype has at least ten counts. The chain carries TRBV20-1 and TRBJ2-3; tentative D call: TRBD2 (5 bases). Germline V gene lookup returns CDR1 DFQATT and CDR2 SNEGSKA (reference sequence). The CDR3 is 15 amino acids. The V end was cut by 2 bases, the J end by 1 base, with 13 bases between. CDR3 sequence reads: CSARRPGVGTDTQYF. In DNA form, the CDR3 reads TGCAGTGCTAGACGGCCCGGGGTCGGCACAGATACGCAGTATTTT.

This clonotype was observed many times. The J gene is TRBJ1-1, the V gene TRBV5-4; unclear D gene. The CDR3 sequence is 14 residues long. Trimming cost V 1 base and J 8 bases, with 15 bases left between them. Germline V gives CDR1 SGHNT, CDR2 YYREEE (reference sequence). The DNA of the CDR3 is TGTGCCAGCAGCTTGATGATGGGTCGGGGAGAAGCTTTCTTT. Amino acids: CASSLMMGRGEAFF.

V and J are TRBV12-3 or TRBV12-4 and TRBJ2-7; 13 bases are a match to TRBD2. The CDR3 is made up of 15 amino acids. V was clipped by 6 bases and J by 2 bases; unmatched bases: 4. CDR3: CASRPTSGGAYEQYF. DNA of the CDR3: TGTGCCAGCAGACCAACTAGCGGGGGGGCCTACGAGCAGTACTTC.

V and J are TRBV27 and TRBJ1-1, with 9 nucleotides matching TRBD1. The CDR3 contains 14 residues. Germline V lookup: CDR1 MNHEY, CDR2 SMNVEV (reference sequence). The V gene end was trimmed by 8 bases and the J gene end by 4 bases; junction bases not matched to a gene: 8. The CDR3 is CASAYRGRFTEAFF. The DNA for the CDR3 is TGTGCCAGCGCCTACAGGGGGCGTTTCACTGAAGCTTTCTTT.

Ten or more counts support this clonotype. CDR3 residues: CASSHSSPRRPSRSYGYTF. CDR3 nucleotides: TGTGCCAGCAGCCATTCTTCACCGCGGCGGCCCTCCAGGAGCTATGGCTACACCTTC. The rearrangement links TRBV3-1 to TRBJ1-2; no firm D call. This CDR3 region has 19 residues. Germline-derived CDR1 and CDR2 are LGHDT and YNNKEL (reference sequence). V lost 3 bases and J lost 4, with 27 bases in between.

This chain joins TRBV3-1 and TRBJ1-1; D unclear. V lost 4 bases and J 6 bases, leaving 18 bases between the germline ends. The CDR3 consists of 15 residues. The V gene's germline CDR1 is LGHDT and CDR2 YNNKEL (reference sequence). The CDR3 spells CASSPDWGVGAEAFF. For the CDR3, the DNA is TGTGCCAGCAGCCCTGATTGGGGTGTAGGCGCTGAAGCTTTCTTT.

In DNA form, the CDR3 reads TGCAGCGTTGAGCCTGGGACCGATGGCTACACCTTC. It encodes CSVEPGTDGYTF. V gene TRBV29-1 combines with J gene TRBJ1-2; maybe TRBD1 (5 bases). Germline-derived CDR1 and CDR2 are SQVTM and ANQGSEA. The CDR3 contains 12 residues. With 3 bases removed from V and 6 bases from J, the gap between germline ends came to 11 bases.

This clonotype was seen many times. J is TRBJ2-7 and V is TRBV6-2 or TRBV6-3, with TRBD1 matching over 8 bases. The trim removed 7 bases at V and 6 bases at J, leaving 5 bases unmatched. The CDR3 extends over 12 amino acids. Germline V gene data show CDR1 as MNHEY and CDR2 as SVGEGT. The CDR3 reads CASTDRGGEQYF. The CDR3 DNA reads as TGTGCCAGCACCGACAGGGGTGGCGAGCAGTACTTC.